These 28 T cell receptor beta chains originate from one sample sequenced in a study of blood T cell repertoires in COVID-19. Sequencing was performed with immunoSEQ multiplex PCR; in TCRdb, only in-frame clones are kept and a portion is missing. This table has approximately 200,000 clones, roughly 80% appearing once. The specimen sequenced was peripheral blood. These receptors were obtained from a woman in her 30s with acute or convalescent COVID-19.

The rearrangement uses TRBV30 and TRBJ1-1, with D maybe TRBD1 (5 bases). The CDR3 totals 13 residues. The ends were cut back, 6 bases at V and 6 bases at J, with 17 bases in the middle. CDR1 is GTSNPN, CDR2 SVGIG, per germline (reference sequence). CDR3 bases: TGTGCCTGCCGCCCGGGGGGGGACTCTGAAGCTTTCTTT. It is translated as CACRPGGDSEAFF.

In this sample, this clone turned up once. The chain carries TRBV4-2 and TRBJ1-1, with TRBD1 identical over 8 bases. V lost 5 bases to trimming and J lost 9 bases; unmatched junction nucleotides: 8. The CDR3 is 13 amino acids. CDR1 and CDR2 (germline): LGHNA, YNFKEQ. The CDR3 spells CASSVRTGSQAFF. CDR3 nucleotide sequence: TGTGCCAGCAGCGTCCGGACAGGGAGCCAAGCTTTCTTT.

The V gene is TRBV7-8, the J gene TRBJ1-2; TRBD1 matches at 7 bases. Germline assignment: CDR1 SGHVS and CDR2 FQNEAQ. V lost 5 bases and J lost 4; bases outside the gene matches: 10. This CDR3 has 15 residues. CDR3 sequence (DNA): TGTGCCAGCAGCCCCGGGACAGCATACCCCTATGGCTACACCTTC. Encoded protein: CASSPGTAYPYGYTF.

The rearrangement uses TRBV7-9 and TRBJ2-7, with TRBD1 identical over 9 bases. CDR3 length equals 14 residues. V trimming: 5 bases; J trimming: 6 bases; junction bases outside the gene matches: 8. CDR1 and CDR2 from the germline V gene are SEHNR and FQNEAQ (reference sequence). The CDR3 spells CASSLGQGIREQYF. The DNA for the CDR3 is TGTGCCAGCAGCCTGGGACAGGGTATCCGCGAGCAGTACTTC.

V and J are TRBV12-5 and TRBJ1-2; 7 bases are shared with TRBD1. CDR1 LGHNT and CDR2 FRNRAP come from the germline V gene. The CDR3 spans 13 residues. The junction had 8 bases not matched to a gene; V was cut back by 6 bases and J by 7 bases. The CDR3 nucleotides read TGTGCTAGTGGCCCGACAGGGATGGGTGGCTACACCTTC. It specifies CASGPTGMGGYTF.

J is TRBJ1-1 and V is TRBV18; the match to TRBD1 covers 10 bases. Germline lookup yields CDR1 KGHSH and CDR2 LQKENI. This CDR3 has 13 amino acids. Unmatched junction bases numbered 2, after V lost 5 bases and J lost 5 bases. The CDR3 region is CASSAGQGTEAFF. CDR3 DNA sequence: TGTGCCAGCTCAGCGGGACAGGGGACTGAAGCTTTCTTT.

The rearrangement uses TRBV3-1 (or the pseudogene TRBV3-2) and TRBJ1-2; 9 nucleotides agree with TRBD1. Losses at the gene ends were 2 bases for V and 7 bases for J; bases not matched to a gene: 11. CDR3 length: 16 amino acids. Germline CDR1 and CDR2: LGHDT and YNNKEL (reference sequence). CDR3 in DNA: TGTGCCAGCAGCCAACTTGGTGGACAGGGGTCCTTTGGCTACACCTTC. Amino acid sequence: CASSQLGGQGSFGYTF.

The chain is built from TRBV7-3 and TRBJ2-1; 10 nucleotides agree with TRBD1. Germline CDR1 is SGHTA and CDR2 is FQGTGA. CDR3 length equals 18 residues. V trimming: 5 bases; J trimming: 0 bases; junction bases outside the gene matches: 10. DNA of the CDR3: TGTGCCAGCAGCACCCAGCCCCGGACAGGGGGCTCCTACAATGAGCAGTTCTTC. Amino acid sequence: CASSTQPRTGGSYNEQFF.

The chain joins TRBV24-1 to TRBJ2-3, with 8 bases that match TRBD2. In germline, CDR1 is KGHDR, CDR2 SFDVKD. The CDR3 length is 14 residues. V shed 6 bases and J 3 bases; nucleotides not matched to a gene: 4. The DNA for the CDR3 is TGTGCCACCAGTACTCCTAGCGGGACAGATACGCAGTATTTT. It translates to CATSTPSGTDTQYF.

The rearrangement links TRBV5-4 to TRBJ2-3, with a possible D match to TRBD1 (6 bases). V lost 4 bases and J lost 4, with 19 bases in between. The CDR3 sequence is 16 residues long. Germline values: CDR1 SGHNT, CDR2 YYREEE (reference sequence). CDR3 in amino acids: CASSPRTDQKADTQYF. CDR3 in DNA: TGTGCCAGCAGCCCGAGGACAGACCAGAAAGCAGATACGCAGTATTTT. The full variable domain, with the rest looked up from reference TRBV5-4 and TRBJ2-3, is ETGVTQSPTHLIKTRGQQVTLRCSSQSGHNTVSWYQQALGQGPQFIFQYYREEENGRGNFPPRFSGLQFPNYSSELNVNALELDDSALYLCASSPRTDQKADTQYFGPGTRLTVL.

The V gene is TRBV28, the J gene TRBJ1-1, with D perhaps TRBD1 (5 bases). V lost 3 bases, J lost 3 bases, and 11 bases lay in between. Looked up from germline, CDR1 is MDHEN and CDR2 is SYDVKM. The CDR3 runs 14 residues. CDR3 residues: CASSFGGGDTEAFF. CDR3 DNA sequence: TGTGCCAGCAGTTTTGGGGGAGGCGACACTGAAGCTTTCTTT.

The J gene is TRBJ2-2, the V gene TRBV19; TRBD1 agrees at 11 bases. The CDR3 runs 14 residues. V lost 9 bases, J lost 5 bases, and 5 bases stayed unmatched. CDR1 is LNHDA, CDR2 SQIVND, per germline (reference sequence). As DNA, the CDR3 is TGTGCCAGCCAGGGACAGGGGGAGACCGGGGAGCTGTTTTTT. Protein: CASQGQGETGELFF.

The chain carries TRBV30 and TRBJ2-3; 10 positions match TRBD1. The V gene's germline CDR1 is GTSNPN and CDR2 SVGIG (reference sequence). The CDR3 has 16 amino acids. Germline trimming cut 3 bases from V and 7 bases from J; bases unmatched to any gene: 13. CDR3 DNA sequence: TGTGCCTGGAGGACCCGGACAGGGGGAATAGAGTATACGCAGTATTTT. It specifies CAWRTRTGGIEYTQYF.

This clone was seen only a few times. This specimen includes other DNA sequences encoding the same CDR3. The chain combines TRBV19 with TRBJ2-7; 8 bases match TRBD1. The germline CDR1 and CDR2 sequences are LNHDA and SQIVND (reference sequence). The CDR3 has 14 residues. With V trimmed by 1 base and J by 2 bases, 1 base remained unmatched. The CDR3 loop is CASSIGTGTYEQYF. For the CDR3, the DNA is TGTGCCAGTAGTATAGGGACAGGGACCTACGAGCAGTACTTC. Full variable domain (remainder filled in from reference TRBV19 and TRBJ2-7): DGGITQSPKYLFRKEGQNVTLSCEQNLNHDAMYWYRQDPGQGLRLIYYSQIVNDFQKGDIAEGYSVSREKKESFPLTVTSAQKNPTAFYLCASSIGTGTYEQYFGPGTRLTVT.

V is TRBV7-2 and J is TRBJ1-4; the match to TRBD1 covers 7 bases. Germline loops: CDR1 SGHTA, CDR2 FQGNSA. V lost 4 bases, J lost 11 bases, and 7 bases stayed unmatched. The CDR3 is made up of 13 amino acids. The CDR3 loop reads CASSSQTGLKLFF. For the CDR3, the DNA is TGTGCCAGCAGCTCCCAGACAGGGTTGAAACTGTTTTTT.

The chain is built from TRBV24-1 and TRBJ2-2, with TRBD2 as a possible D gene (5 bases). CDR1 is KGHDR, CDR2 SFDVKD, per germline. CDR3 length equals 15 residues. V lost 9 bases and J 6 bases, leaving 19 bases between the germline ends. In DNA form, the CDR3 reads TGTGCCACCGGTCCAGCGGAAGGTCCTGCCGGGGAGCTGTTTTTT. Protein product: CATGPAEGPAGELFF.

The chain couples TRBV5-1 to TRBJ2-1; the match to TRBD2 covers 9 bases. The CDR3 totals 17 residues. J lost 8 bases, V lost 3 bases, and 15 bases had no gene match. CDR1 and CDR2 from the germline V gene are SGHRS and YFSETQ. In DNA form, the CDR3 reads TGCGCCAGCAGCTCTACACTGCGCGGGAGGGCCGGTGATGAGCAGTTCTTC. The encoded protein is CASSSTLRGRAGDEQFF.

The chain joins TRBV14 to TRBJ2-5; 11 bases map to TRBD2. The ends lost 4 bases at V and 2 bases at J; junction bases unmatched: 6. Germline-derived CDR1 and CDR2 are SGHDN and FVKESK. The CDR3 is 16 amino acids. The CDR3 DNA follows: TGTGCCAGCAGCCGCAGACTAGCGGGGATACAAGAGACCCAGTACTTC. It is translated as CASSRRLAGIQETQYF. The full variable domain, its missing parts supplied by reference TRBV14 and TRBJ2-5, is EAGVTQFPSHSVIEKGQTVTLRCDPISGHDNLYWYRRVMGKEIKFLLHFVKESKQDESGMPNNRFLAERTGGTYSTLKVQPAELEDSGVYFCASSRRLAGIQETQYFGPGTRLLVL.

Details on this clone: This may arise from a read error, as a much more abundant clone is one base away. The J gene is TRBJ2-3, the V gene TRBV6-4; D gene uncertain. The CDR3 loop spans 12 amino acids. Germline CDR1 and CDR2: MRHNA and SNTAGT. This CDR3 is CTSSLSTDTQYF. The CDR3, as DNA: TGTACCAGCAGTCTCAGCACAGATACGCAGTATTTT.

The CDR3 loop reads CASSFQQPLTGYTEAFF. The CDR3 DNA follows: TGTGCCAGCAGCTTCCAGCAACCGTTGACAGGGTACACTGAAGCTTTCTTT. This chain links TRBV13 with TRBJ1-1; 7 bases align to TRBD1. Germline trimming cut 3 bases from V and 3 bases from J; bases unmatched to any gene: 13. This CDR3 has 17 amino acids. Per the germline V gene, CDR1 is PRHDT and CDR2 is FYEKMQ (reference sequence).

This chain joins TRBV27 and TRBJ2-3; weak D call: TRBD2 (6 bases). The germline V gene has CDR1 MNHEY and CDR2 SMNVEV (reference sequence). V was cut by 8 bases and J by 3 bases, with 18 bases left in between. The CDR3 contains 15 residues. The CDR3 region has the DNA TGTGCCAGCTCGTGGGGGGATGGGAGAACAGATACGCAGTATTTT. Translated, it gives CASSWGDGRTDTQYF.

In nucleotides, the CDR3 is TGTGCCAGCAGTTCCCCGGGACAGGGGGACCCCGTGGTGCAGTTCTTC. The encoded protein is CASSSPGQGDPVVQFF. The rearrangement uses TRBV7-3 and TRBJ2-1; 11 nucleotides line up with TRBD1. This CDR3 comprises 16 residues. V dropped 6 bases and J dropped 12; count of bases not matched to a gene: 16. The germline gives CDR1 SGHTA, CDR2 FQGTGA.

The chain joins TRBV4-1 to TRBJ2-7; a weak D match, TRBD2 (6 bases). The CDR3 loop spans 16 amino acids. Germline V gene lookup returns CDR1 MGHRA and CDR2 YSYEKL. With 3 bases removed from V and 2 bases from J, the gap between germline ends came to 17 bases. The CDR3 sequence is CASSQREGLGAYEQYF. In DNA, the CDR3 is TGCGCCAGCAGCCAGCGGGAAGGTCTAGGTGCCTACGAGCAGTACTTC.

This clone has a handful of counts. This chain uses TRBV6-4 with TRBJ2-2; TRBD1 matches at 7 bases. From germline, CDR1 is MRHNA and CDR2 SNTAGT. The CDR3 runs to 13 residues. With V trimmed by 6 bases and J by 3 bases, 1 base remained unmatched. As DNA, the CDR3 is TGTGCCAGCAGCGGACAGGACACCGGGGAGCTGTTTTTT. Its translation is CASSGQDTGELFF.

This chain uses TRBV9 with TRBJ1-2, with D unresolved. This CDR3 is built from 14 residues. V lost 0 bases to trimming and J lost 4 bases, with 10 bases between them. The germline gives CDR1 SGDLS, CDR2 YYNGEE. The CDR3 protein is CASSVEHIPYGYTF. Written as DNA, the CDR3 is TGTGCCAGCAGCGTAGAACACATACCCTATGGCTACACCTTC. Full variable domain (outside the CDR3, taken from reference TRBV9 and TRBJ1-2): DSGVTQTPKHLITATGQRVTLRCSPRSGDLSVYWYQQSLDQGLQFLIQYYNGEERAKGNILERFSAQQFPDLHSELNLSSLELGDSALYFCASSVEHIPYGYTFGSGTRLTVV.

The rearrangement joins TRBV7-9 to TRBJ1-2; D unresolved. Trimming removed 1 base at V and 8 bases at J, with 14 bases between. CDR1 SEHNR and CDR2 FQNEAQ come from the germline V gene (reference sequence). This CDR3 region has 14 residues. The CDR3 bases are TGTGCCAGCAGCTTAGATTTGCCAGGTGTCGGCTACACCTTC. Protein product: CASSLDLPGVGYTF.

The V and J genes are TRBV27 and TRBJ2-1, with TRBD2 matching 8 bases. This CDR3 is built from 14 residues. Germline lookup yields CDR1 MNHEY and CDR2 SMNVEV (reference sequence). V lost 6 bases, J lost 2 bases, and 3 bases stayed unmatched. This CDR3 is CASRAGGAYNEQFF. The CDR3 DNA reads as TGTGCCAGCAGGGCCGGGGGGGCCTACAATGAGCAGTTCTTC.

The J gene is TRBJ2-7, the V gene TRBV5-4; tentative D call: TRBD1 (5 bases). Trimming left V 4 bases short and J 0 bases short, with 20 bases between. CDR1 and CDR2 from the germline V gene are SGHNT and YYREEE (reference sequence). CDR3 length equals 17 residues. CDR3 amino acids: CASSIAPLGALSYEQYF. CDR3 bases: TGTGCCAGCAGCATCGCCCCGCTAGGGGCCCTCTCCTACGAGCAGTACTTC.